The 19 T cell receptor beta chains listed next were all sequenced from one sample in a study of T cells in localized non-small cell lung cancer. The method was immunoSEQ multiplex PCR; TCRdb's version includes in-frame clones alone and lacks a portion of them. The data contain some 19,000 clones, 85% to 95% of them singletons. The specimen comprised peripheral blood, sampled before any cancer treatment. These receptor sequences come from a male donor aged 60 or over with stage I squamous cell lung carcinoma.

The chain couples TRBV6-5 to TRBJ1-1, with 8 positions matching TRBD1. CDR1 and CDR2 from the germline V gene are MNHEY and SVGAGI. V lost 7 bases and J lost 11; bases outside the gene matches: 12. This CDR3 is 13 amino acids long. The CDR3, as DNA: TGTGCCAGCAACGTAAACAGGGGGTTGGAGGCTTTCTTT. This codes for CASNVNRGLEAFF.

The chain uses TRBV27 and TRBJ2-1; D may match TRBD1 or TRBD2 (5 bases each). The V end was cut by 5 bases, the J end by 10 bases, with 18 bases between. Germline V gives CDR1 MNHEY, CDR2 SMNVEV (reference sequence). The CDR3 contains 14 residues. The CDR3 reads CASSPGPGPGEQFF. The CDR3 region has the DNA TGTGCCAGCAGTCCCGGACCGGGGCCGGGAGAGCAGTTCTTC.

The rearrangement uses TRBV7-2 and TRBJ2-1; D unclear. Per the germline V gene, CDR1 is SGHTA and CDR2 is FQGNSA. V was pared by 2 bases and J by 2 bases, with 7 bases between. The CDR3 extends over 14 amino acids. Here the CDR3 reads CASSLTGPYNEQFF. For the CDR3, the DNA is TGTGCCAGCAGCTTAACCGGGCCCTACAATGAGCAGTTCTTC.

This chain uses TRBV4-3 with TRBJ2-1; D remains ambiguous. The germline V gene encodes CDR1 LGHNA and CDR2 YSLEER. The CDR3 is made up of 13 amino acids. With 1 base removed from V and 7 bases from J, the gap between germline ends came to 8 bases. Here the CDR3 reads CASSQGSWNEQFF. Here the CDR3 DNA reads TGCGCCAGCAGCCAAGGGTCCTGGAATGAGCAGTTCTTC.

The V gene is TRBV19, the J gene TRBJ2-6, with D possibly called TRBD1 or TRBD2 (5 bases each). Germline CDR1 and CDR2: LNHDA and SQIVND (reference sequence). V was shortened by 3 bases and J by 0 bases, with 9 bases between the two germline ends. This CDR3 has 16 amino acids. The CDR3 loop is CASSIGTTSGANVLTF. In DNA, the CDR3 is TGTGCCAGTAGTATCGGGACGACCTCTGGGGCCAACGTCCTGACTTTC.

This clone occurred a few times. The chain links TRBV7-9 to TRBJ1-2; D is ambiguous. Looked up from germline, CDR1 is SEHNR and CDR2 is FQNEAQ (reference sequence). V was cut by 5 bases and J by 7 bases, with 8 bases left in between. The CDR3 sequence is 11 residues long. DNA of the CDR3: TGTGCCAGCAGCATCGTGGCTGGCTACACCTTC. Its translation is CASSIVAGYTF.

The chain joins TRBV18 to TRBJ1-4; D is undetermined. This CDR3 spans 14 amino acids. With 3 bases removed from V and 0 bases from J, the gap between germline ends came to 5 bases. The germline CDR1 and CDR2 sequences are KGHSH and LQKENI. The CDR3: CASSPASTNEKLFF. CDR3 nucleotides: TGTGCCAGCTCACCGGCGTCAACTAATGAAAAACTGTTTTTT.

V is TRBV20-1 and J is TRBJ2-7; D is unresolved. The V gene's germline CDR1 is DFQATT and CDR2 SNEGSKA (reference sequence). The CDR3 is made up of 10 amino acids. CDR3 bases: TGCAGCGCCCTGGGGAACGAGCAGTACTTC. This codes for CSALGNEQYF.

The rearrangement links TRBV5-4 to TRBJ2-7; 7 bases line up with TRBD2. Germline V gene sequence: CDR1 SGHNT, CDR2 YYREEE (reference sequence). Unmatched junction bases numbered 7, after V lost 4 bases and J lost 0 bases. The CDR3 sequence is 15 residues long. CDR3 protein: CASSRDYRSSYEQYF. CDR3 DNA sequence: TGTGCCAGCAGCCGGGACTACCGCAGCTCCTACGAGCAGTACTTC.

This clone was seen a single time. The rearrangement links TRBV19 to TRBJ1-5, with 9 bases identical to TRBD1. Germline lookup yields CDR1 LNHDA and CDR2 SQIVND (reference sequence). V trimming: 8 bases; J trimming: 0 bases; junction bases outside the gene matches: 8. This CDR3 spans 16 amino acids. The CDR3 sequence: CASLDRGSFSNQPQHF. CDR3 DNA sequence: TGTGCCAGTTTGGACAGGGGAAGTTTTAGCAATCAGCCCCAGCATTTT.

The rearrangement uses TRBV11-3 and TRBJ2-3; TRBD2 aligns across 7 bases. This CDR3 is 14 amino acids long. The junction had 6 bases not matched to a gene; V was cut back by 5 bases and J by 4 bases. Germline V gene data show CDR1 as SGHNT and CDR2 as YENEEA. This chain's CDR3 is CASSARTSSDTQYF. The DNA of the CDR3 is TGTGCCAGCAGCGCCCGGACTAGTTCAGATACGCAGTATTTT. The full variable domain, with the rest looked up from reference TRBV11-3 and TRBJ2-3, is EAGVVQSPRYKIIEKKQPVAFWCNPISGHNTLYWYLQNLGQGPELLIRYENEEAVDDSQLPKDRFSAERLKGVDSTLKIQPAELGDSAVYLCASSARTSSDTQYFGPGTRLTVL.

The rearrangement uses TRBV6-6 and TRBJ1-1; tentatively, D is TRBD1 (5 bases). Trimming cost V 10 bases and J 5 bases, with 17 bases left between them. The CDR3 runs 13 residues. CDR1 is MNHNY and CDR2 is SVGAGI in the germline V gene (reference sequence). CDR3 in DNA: TGTGCCACCGAGGACAAGTCTTTTACTGAAGCTTTCTTT. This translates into CATEDKSFTEAFF.

The DNA for the CDR3 is TGTGCCAGCAGTTACACGACAGCCGACTATGGCTACACCTTC. Its translation is CASSYTTADYGYTF. The rearrangement links TRBV2 to TRBJ1-2; D might be TRBD1 (5 bases). The CDR3 spans 14 residues. Germline CDR1 and CDR2: SNHLY and FYNNEI. Trimming took 5 bases from V and 3 from J, leaving 13 bases between them.

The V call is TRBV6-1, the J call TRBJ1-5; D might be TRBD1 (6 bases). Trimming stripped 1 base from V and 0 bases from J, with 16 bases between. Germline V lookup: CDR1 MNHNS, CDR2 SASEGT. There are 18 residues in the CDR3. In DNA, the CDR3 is TGTGCCAGCAGTGAAGAACCGGGACACCTTTATAGCAATCAGCCCCAGCATTTT. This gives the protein CASSEEPGHLYSNQPQHF.

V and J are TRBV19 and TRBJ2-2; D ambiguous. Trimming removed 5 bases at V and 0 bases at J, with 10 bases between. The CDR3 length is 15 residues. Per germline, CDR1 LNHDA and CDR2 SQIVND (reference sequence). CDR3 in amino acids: CASSGKGTNTGELFF. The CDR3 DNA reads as TGTGCCAGTAGTGGTAAGGGAACGAACACCGGGGAGCTGTTTTTT.

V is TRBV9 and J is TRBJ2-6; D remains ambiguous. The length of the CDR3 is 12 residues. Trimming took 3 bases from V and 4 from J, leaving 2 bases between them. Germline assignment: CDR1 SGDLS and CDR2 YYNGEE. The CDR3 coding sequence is TGTGCCAGCAGCGCCGGGGCCAACGTCCTGACTTTC. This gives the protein CASSAGANVLTF.

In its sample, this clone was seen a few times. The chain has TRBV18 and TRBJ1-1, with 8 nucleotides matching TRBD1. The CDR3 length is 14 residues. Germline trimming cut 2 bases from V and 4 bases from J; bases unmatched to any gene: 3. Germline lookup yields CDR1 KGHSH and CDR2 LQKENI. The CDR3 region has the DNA TGTGCCAGCTCACCAAGGACAGGGACCACTGAAGCTTTCTTT. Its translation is CASSPRTGTTEAFF.

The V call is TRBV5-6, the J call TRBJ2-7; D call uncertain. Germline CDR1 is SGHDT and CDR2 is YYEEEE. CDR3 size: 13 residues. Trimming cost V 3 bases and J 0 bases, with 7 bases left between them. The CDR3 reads CASSSRSSYEQYF. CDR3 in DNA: TGTGCCAGCAGCTCCCGGAGCTCCTACGAGCAGTACTTC.

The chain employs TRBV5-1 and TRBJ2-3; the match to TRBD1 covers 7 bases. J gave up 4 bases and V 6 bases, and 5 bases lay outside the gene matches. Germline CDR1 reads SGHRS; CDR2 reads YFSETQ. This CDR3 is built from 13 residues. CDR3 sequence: CASTIGGADTQYF. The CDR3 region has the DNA TGCGCCAGCACGATAGGGGGCGCAGATACGCAGTATTTT.